This T cell receptor beta chain was identified during a study of neoadjuvant anti-PD-1 for oral cavity cancer. Study-level information: Nivolumab at 3 mg/kg was mostly given biweekly, three to four doses, pre-surgery.

The length of the CDR3 is 14 residues. Per germline, CDR1 KGHSH and CDR2 LQKENI. V dropped 3 bases and J dropped 10; count of bases not matched to a gene: 5. Most tumor samples had approximately 5 ug input DNA in two replicates. This table comes from immunoSEQ multiplex PCR, and its TCRdb copy is limited to in-frame clones, with some not included. In the table there are under 7,500 clones, around 48% of which are singletons. Only a few counts were recorded for this clone. The material was tumor tissue, obtained before nivolumab (anti-PD-1) treatment. The genes are TRBV18 and TRBJ1-4, with 10 bases lining up with TRBD1. The TCR sequence derives from a person between 40 and 85 years old with oral cavity squamous cell carcinoma. CDR3 region: CASSPSRDRGKLFF. The CDR3 DNA reads as TGTGCCAGCTCACCCTCACGGGACAGGGGAAAACTGTTTTTT.